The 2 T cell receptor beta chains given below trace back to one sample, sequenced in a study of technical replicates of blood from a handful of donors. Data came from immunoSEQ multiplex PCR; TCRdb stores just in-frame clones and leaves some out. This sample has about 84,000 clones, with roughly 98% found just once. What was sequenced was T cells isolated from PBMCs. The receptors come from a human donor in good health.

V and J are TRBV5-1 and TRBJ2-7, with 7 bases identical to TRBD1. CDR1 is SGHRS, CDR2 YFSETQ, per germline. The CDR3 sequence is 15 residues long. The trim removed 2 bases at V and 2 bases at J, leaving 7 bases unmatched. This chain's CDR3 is CASSFLQGPPYEQYF. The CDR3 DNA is TGCGCCAGCAGCTTCTTACAGGGGCCCCCCTACGAGCAGTACTTC.

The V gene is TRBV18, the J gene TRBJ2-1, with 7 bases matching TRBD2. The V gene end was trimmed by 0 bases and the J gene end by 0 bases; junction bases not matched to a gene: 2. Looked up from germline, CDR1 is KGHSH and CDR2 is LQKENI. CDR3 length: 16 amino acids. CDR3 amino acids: CASSPPQRGSYNEQFF. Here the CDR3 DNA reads TGTGCCAGCTCACCACCGCAGCGGGGCTCCTACAATGAGCAGTTCTTC.